This T cell receptor beta chain was recorded in a study of CD8 T cells in Susac syndrome. Note on this clonotype: Its cognate antigen is unknown.

Sequencing of TCR beta covered CD8+ and CD4+ T cells obtained from blood. Negative isolation yielded CD4+ and CD8+ T cells, and FACS enriched TEMRA cells. An amount of RNA that ranged from roughly 0.5 to 1 ug was reverse transcribed with random hexamers. It was immunoSEQ multiplex PCR that amplified TCR beta CDR3 across 54 Vbeta and 13 Jbeta. TCRdb re-analysed the immunoSEQ multiplex PCR reads in MiXCR, keeping a single row per CDR3 protein. This table holds about 250,000 distinct CDR3 sequences, 93% found once. Points from the study as a whole: The study recognized that the number of individuals in its TCR sequencing and HLA analysis was relatively small.

This CDR3 is built from 14 residues. The germline gives CDR1 MGHRA, CDR2 YSYEKL. V gave up 4 bases and J gave up 6 bases, with 14 bases separating them. The source of this sequence is a human donor with multiple sclerosis. The rearrangement links TRBV4-1 to TRBJ2-3; no clear D. The sequenced material came from CD4+ T cells from PBMCs. The CDR3 DNA follows: TGCGCCAGCAGCCTCCCTGGCCTTACGGATACGCAGTATTTT. This codes for CASSLPGLTDTQYF.